This T cell receptor beta chain was sequenced for a study of T cells in Graves' hyperthyroidism and ophthalmopathy. Germline V gene sequence: CDR1 LGHNA, CDR2 YNFKEQ. V shed 2 bases and J shed 6 bases, with 8 bases lying between them. The CDR3 has 13 residues. Using RNA transcripts as the source, TCR beta CDR3 regions were amplified. When the TCR CDR3 underwent first-round RT-PCR, the HTBI primer set was used. TCRdb itself ran the multiplex PCR reads through MiXCR, one entry per CDR3 protein. The sample carries around 290,000 distinct CDR3 sequences, roughly 15% recorded once. The hyperthyroidism was newly diagnosed and had lasted under 2 months; the patients were aged 18 to 65.

The TCR was taken from a woman aged 25 to 39 with Graves' hyperthyroidism that later progressed to Graves' ophthalmopathy. The chain has TRBV4-2 and TRBJ2-1; D not resolved. The sequencing sample was made of blood. CDR3 in DNA: TGTGCCAGCAGCCAATCCTTCTCCAATGAGCAGTTCTTC. Amino acid sequence: CASSQSFSNEQFF.